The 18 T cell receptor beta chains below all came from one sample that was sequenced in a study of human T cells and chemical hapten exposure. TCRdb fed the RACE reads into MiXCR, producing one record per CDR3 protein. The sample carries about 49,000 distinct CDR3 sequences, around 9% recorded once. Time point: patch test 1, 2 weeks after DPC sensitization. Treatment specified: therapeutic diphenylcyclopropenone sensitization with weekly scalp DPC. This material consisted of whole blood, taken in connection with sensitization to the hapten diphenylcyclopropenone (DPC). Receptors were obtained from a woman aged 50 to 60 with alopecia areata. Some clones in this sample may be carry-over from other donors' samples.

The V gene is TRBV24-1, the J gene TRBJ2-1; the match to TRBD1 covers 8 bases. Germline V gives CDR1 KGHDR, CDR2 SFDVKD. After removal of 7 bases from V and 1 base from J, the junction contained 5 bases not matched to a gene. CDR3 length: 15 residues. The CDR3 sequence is CATSGQGGSYNEQFF. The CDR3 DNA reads TGTGCCACCAGCGGACAGGGTGGGTCCTACAATGAGCAGTTCTTC.

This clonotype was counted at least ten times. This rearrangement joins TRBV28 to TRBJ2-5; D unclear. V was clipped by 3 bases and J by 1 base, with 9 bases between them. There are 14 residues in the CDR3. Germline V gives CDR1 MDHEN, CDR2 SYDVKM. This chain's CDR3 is CASSFRAPQETQYF. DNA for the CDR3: TGTGCCAGCAGTTTTAGGGCACCCCAAGAGACCCAGTACTTC.

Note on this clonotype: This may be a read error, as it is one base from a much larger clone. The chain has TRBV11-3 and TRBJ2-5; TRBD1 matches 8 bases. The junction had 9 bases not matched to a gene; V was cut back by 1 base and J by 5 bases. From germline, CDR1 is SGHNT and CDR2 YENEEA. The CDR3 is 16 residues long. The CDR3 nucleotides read TGTGCCAGCAGCTTAGGAAACAGGGGGTCCCGTGAGACCCAGTACTTC. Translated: CASSLGNRGSRETQYF.

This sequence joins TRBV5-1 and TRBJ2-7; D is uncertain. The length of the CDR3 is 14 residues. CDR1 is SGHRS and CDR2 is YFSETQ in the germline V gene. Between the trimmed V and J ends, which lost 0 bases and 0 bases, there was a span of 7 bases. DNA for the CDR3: TGCGCCAGCAGCTTGGTCGGCAGCTCCTACGAGCAGTACTTC. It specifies CASSLVGSSYEQYF.

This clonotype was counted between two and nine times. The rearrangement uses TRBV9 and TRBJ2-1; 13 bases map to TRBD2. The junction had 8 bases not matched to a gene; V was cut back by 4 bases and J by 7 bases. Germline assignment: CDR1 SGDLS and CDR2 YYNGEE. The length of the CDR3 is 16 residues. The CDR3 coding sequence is TGTGCCAGCAGCCCCTGGACTAGCGGGAGTTTAAATGAGCAGTTCTTC. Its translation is CASSPWTSGSLNEQFF.

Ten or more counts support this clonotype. CDR3: CASSRRQGLAEAFF. The DNA of the CDR3 is TGTGCCAGCAGCCGCAGACAAGGGTTAGCTGAAGCTTTCTTT. The chain couples TRBV12-3 or TRBV12-4 to TRBJ1-1; D not certain. The CDR3 has 14 amino acids. V gave up 6 bases and J gave up 6 bases, with 17 bases separating them.

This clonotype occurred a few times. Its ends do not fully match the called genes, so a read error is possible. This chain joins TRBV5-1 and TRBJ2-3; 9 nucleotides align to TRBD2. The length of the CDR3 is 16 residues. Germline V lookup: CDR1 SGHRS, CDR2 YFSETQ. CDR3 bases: TGCACCAGCAGCCCCAGGACTAGCGCAATCACAGATACGCAGTATTTT. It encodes CTSSPRTSAITDTQYF.

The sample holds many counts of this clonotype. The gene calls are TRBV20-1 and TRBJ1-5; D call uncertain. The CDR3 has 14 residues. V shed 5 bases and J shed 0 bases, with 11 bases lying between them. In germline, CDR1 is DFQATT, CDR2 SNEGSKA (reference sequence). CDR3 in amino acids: CSASAGYSNQPQHF. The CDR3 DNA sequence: TGCAGTGCTTCTGCAGGTTATAGCAATCAGCCCCAGCATTTT.

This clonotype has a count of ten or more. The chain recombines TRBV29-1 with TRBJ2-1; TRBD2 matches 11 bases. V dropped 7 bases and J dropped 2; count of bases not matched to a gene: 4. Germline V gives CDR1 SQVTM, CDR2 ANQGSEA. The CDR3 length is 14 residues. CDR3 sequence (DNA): TGCAGCGCCCGTAGCGGGAGGGCCTACAATGAGCAGTTCTTC. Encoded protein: CSARSGRAYNEQFF.

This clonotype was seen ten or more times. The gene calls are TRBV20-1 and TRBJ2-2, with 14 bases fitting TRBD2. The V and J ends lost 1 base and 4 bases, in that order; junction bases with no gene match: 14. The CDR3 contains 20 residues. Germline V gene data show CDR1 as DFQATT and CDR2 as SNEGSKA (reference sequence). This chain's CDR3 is CSARGSPTSGRAVGTGELFF. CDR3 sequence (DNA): TGCAGTGCTAGAGGATCGCCGACTAGCGGGAGGGCGGTGGGCACCGGGGAGCTGTTTTTT.

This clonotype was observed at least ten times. The CDR3 sequence is CSVQAGGPYEQFF. As DNA, the CDR3 is TGCAGCGTCCAGGCGGGAGGGCCCTATGAGCAGTTCTTC. The V and J genes are TRBV29-1 and TRBJ2-1; TRBD2 matches 9 bases. Germline CDR1 is SQVTM and CDR2 is ANQGSEA. The CDR3 spans 13 residues. V lost 6 bases, J lost 8 bases, and 8 bases stayed unmatched.

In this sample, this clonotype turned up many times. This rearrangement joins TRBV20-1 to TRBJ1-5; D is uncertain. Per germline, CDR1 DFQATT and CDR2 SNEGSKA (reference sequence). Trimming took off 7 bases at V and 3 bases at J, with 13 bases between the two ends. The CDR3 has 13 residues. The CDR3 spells CSVTLADNQPQHF. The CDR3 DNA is TGCAGTGTTACTTTGGCTGACAATCAGCCCCAGCATTTT.

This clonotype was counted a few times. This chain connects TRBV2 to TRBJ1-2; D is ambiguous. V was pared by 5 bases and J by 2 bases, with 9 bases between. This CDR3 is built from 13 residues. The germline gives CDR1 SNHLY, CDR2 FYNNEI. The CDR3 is CASSSEGNYGYTF. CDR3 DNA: TGTGCCAGCAGTAGTGAGGGAAACTATGGCTACACCTTC.

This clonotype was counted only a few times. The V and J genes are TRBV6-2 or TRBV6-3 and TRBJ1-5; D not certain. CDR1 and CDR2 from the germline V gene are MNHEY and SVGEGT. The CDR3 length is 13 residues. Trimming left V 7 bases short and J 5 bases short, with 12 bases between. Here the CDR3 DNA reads TGTGCCAGCACCTCAATGTCCCATCAGCCCCAGCATTTT. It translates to CASTSMSHQPQHF.

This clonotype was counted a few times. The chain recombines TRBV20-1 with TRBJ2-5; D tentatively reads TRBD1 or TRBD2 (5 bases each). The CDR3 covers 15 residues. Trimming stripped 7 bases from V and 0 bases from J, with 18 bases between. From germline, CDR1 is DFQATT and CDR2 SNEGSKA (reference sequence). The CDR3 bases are TGCAGTGTCACGGGACGGCCTGGGTACCAAGAGACCCAGTACTTC. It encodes CSVTGRPGYQETQYF.

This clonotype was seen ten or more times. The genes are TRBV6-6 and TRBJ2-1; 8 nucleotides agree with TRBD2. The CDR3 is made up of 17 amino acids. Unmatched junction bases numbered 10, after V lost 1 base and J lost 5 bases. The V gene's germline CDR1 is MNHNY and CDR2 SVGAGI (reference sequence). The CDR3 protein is CASSYWGASGPNNEQFF. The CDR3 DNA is TGTGCCAGCAGTTACTGGGGGGCTAGCGGGCCGAACAATGAGCAGTTCTTC.

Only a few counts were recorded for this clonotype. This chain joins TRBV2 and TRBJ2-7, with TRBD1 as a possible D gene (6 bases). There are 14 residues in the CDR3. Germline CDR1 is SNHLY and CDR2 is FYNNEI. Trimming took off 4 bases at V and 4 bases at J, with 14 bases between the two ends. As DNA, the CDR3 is TGTGCCAGCAGTGTTCAGGGGCCGGGATACGAGCAGTACTTC. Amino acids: CASSVQGPGYEQYF.

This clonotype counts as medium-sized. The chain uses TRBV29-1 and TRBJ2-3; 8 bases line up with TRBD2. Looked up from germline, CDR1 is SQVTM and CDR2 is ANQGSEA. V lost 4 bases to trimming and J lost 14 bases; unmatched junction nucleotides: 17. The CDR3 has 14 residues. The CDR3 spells CSVVDPLAGGFWYF. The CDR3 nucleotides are TGCAGCGTTGTGGATCCTCTAGCGGGTGGGTTCTGGTATTTT.